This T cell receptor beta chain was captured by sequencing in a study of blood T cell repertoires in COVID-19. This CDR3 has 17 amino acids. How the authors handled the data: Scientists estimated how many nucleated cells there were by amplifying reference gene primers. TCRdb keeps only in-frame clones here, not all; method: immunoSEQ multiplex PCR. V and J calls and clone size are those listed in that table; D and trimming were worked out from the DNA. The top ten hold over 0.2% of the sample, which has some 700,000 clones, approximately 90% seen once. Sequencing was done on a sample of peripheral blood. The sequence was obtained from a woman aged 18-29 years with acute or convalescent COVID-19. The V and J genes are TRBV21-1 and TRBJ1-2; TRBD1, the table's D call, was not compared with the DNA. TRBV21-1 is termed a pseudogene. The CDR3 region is CASSKKPRQGVNYGYTF. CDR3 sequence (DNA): TGTGCCAGCAGCAAAAAACCCAGACAGGGGGTGAACTATGGCTACACCTTC.